In this sample, the clone carrying this T cell receptor beta chain turned up many times. This sample stems from a study of T cells in Graves' hyperthyroidism and ophthalmopathy. TCR beta CDR3 regions were amplified from RNA. The HTBI set primed first-round TCR CDR3 RT-PCR. From the multiplex PCR reads, TCRdb called clonotypes with MiXCR, one entry per CDR3 protein. The sample contains about half a million distinct CDR3 sequences, around 15% of which appear only once. Fresh peripheral blood, roughly 9.6 ml, was the source of the PBMCs. J was trimmed by 4 bases and V by 3 bases; bases with no gene match: 14. Germline V gives CDR1 SNHLY, CDR2 FYNNEI. This CDR3 is built from 17 residues.

The TCR originated in a woman in her twenties or thirties with Graves' ophthalmopathy. This rearrangement joins TRBV2 to TRBJ1-2; 7 bases map to TRBD1. Material: blood. This chain's CDR3 is CASSEWRETGASYGYTF. The CDR3 nucleotides read TGTGCCAGCAGTGAGTGGCGGGAAACAGGGGCCTCCTATGGCTACACCTTC.